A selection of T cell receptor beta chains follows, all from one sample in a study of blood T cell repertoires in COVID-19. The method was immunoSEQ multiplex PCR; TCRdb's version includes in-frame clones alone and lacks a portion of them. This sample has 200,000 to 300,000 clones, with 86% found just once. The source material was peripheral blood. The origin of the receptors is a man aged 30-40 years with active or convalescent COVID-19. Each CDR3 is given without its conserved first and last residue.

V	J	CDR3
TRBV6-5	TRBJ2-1	ASRTQGPYNEQF
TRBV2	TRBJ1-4	ASSGGTGGRIEKLF
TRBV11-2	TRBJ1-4	ASSKTGRNEKLF
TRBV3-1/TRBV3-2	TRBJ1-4	AADRQGATNEKLF
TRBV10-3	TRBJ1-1	AIWDRATEAF
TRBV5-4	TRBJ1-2	ASSSRTGTALYGYT
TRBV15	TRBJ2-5	ATKGPRKETQY
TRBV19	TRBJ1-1	DTKQGDIRHGTEAF
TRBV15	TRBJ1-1	ATSRDRGKSEAF
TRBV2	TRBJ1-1	ASQGRRDTEAF
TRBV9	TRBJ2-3	ASSKGASGGTDTQY
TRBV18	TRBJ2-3	ASSPPVAEKERADTQY
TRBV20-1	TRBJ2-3	SAPIDTQY
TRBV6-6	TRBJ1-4	ASSLGPGAEKLF
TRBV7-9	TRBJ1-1	ASSSDDDRSSMNTEAF
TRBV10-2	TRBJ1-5	ASSDRRTVRQPQH
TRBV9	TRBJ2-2	ASSVWGGGELF
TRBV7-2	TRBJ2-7	ASSLGRVYEQY
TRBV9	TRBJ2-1	ASSPRGSPDEQF
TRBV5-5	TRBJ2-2	ASRPGQAIFIAGELF
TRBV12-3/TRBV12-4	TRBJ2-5	ASGLERETQY
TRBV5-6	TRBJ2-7	ASSSSRWVLGEQY
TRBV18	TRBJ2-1	ASSRVAPGTGNNEQF
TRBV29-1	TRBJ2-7	SAASVGTGEEQY
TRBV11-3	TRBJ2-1	ASSALASGGLEEQF
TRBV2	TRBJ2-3	ASGGEGLATQY
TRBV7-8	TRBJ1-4	ASSLGVSGGQREKLF
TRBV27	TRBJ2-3	ASNLRQGNVNTQY
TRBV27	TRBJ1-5	ASSFGGAFNQPQH
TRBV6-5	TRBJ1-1	ASSYTGTEAAF
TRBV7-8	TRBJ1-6	ASSPDRVGNSPLH
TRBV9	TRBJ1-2	ASSPDRGYGYT
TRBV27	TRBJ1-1	ASRFLGLNTEAF
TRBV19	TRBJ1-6	ASKNRGADNSPLH
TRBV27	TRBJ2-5	ASRGSYQETQY
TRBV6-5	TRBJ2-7	ASSYSTESYEQY
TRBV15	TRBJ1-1	ATSRGANTEAF
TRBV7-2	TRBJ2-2	ASSSPRVRQGDTGELF
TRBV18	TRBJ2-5	ASSPPGSGGPWETQY
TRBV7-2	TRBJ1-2	ASSFPGDAWFPGGYT
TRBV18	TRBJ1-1	ASSQDITNTEAF
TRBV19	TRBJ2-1	ASSPFGLAGSLREQF
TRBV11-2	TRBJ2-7	ASRRIAGGQAYEQY
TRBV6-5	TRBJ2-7	ASSYGNNYEQY
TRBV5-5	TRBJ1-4	ASSLVLDEKLF
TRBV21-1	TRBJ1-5	ASMVTGRNQPQH
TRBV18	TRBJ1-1	ASSGTGVEAF